A selection of T cell receptor beta chains follows, all from one sample in a study of T cells in localized non-small cell lung cancer. The method was immunoSEQ multiplex PCR; TCRdb's version includes in-frame clones alone and lacks a portion of them. The sample yields fewer than 40,000 clones, approximately 90% seen once. The material was peripheral blood, obtained before any cancer treatment. These receptors were taken from a male donor at least 60 years old with stage III lung adenocarcinoma. Both conserved end residues are trimmed from each CDR3. Each record gives: V gene, CDR3 protein.

TRBV5-1 ASNNLEGTGELF
TRBV27 ASSPGPIKGYEQY
TRBV28 ASSSGQGGTYEQY
TRBV29-1 SVRGGTSGANTQY
TRBV19 ASSKGNRNTEAF
TRBV9 ASSVGARVGAGETQY
TRBV6-6 ASTPTGGYEQY
TRBV27 ASSSPDRGYGYT
TRBV5-4 ASSTRRNTEAF
TRBV6-4 ATSDRGYGYT
TRBV5-4 ASSSPGRESTEAF
TRBV11-2 ASSPWGTPGYEQF
TRBV7-3 ASSLGQGIRETQY
TRBV10-3 AISESPGANEKLF
TRBV6-1 ASSDRGGYEQY
TRBV5-1 ASSEGLATDTQY
TRBV10-3 AITDSTDSPLH
TRBV4-1 ASVRDGSTDTQY
TRBV2 ASRDTGGTGNTIY
TRBV29-1 SVNRGVYGYT
TRBV5-4 ASSSRWDSSYNEQF
TRBV2 ASSEDRVGTEAF
TRBV28 ASRIAGASYEQY
TRBV19 ASSRGSGAGGIYEQY
TRBV4-1 ASSQDGTGTYGYT
TRBV19 ASSRQGSSLEAF
TRBV15 ATSRDPGGRETQY
TRBV28 ASSRQGNQPQH
TRBV5-1 ASSLEPLSYEQY
TRBV11-1 ASSSTRNTEAF
TRBV27 ASSLSFYRDRSYEQY
TRBV5-1 ASSLVQGGNEKLF
TRBV28 ASSPIQLAGGRGTDTQY
TRBV5-1 ASSQSGTNYGYT
TRBV5-1 ASSLVQGGFEQY
TRBV18 ASSPGDRSDDTQY
TRBV2 ASLPRPLNTEAF
TRBV11-3 ASSRDSYNEQF
TRBV11-2 ASSFLITGRVAYEQY
TRBV16 ASSQMGSHGYT
TRBV19 ASSLSGLPYNEQF
TRBV20-1 SASQGSEQY
TRBV11-2 ASSSTRGVNTEAF
TRBV12-5 ASGPGGGGQDTQY
TRBV5-6 ASSPDTNYGYT
TRBV30 AWSVVAEQY
TRBV19 ASSVGRGLNTDTQY
TRBV19 ASSIRDRKNIQY
TRBV18 ASSPPPENTEAF
TRBV23-1 ASSQDDLGTQY
TRBV28 ASSFGSGTGATTGELF
TRBV6-5 ASSYSRGDGNQPQH
TRBV11-2 ASSLVPTASHNYEQY